This T cell receptor beta chain appears in the sequencing data of a study of cytomegalovirus exposure and HLA in healthy donors. The data were produced by immunoSEQ multiplex PCR, yet TCRdb's version contains in-frame clones alone and is incomplete. The sample consists of about 130,000 clones, roughly 89% of them appearing once. After removal of 3 bases from V and 10 bases from J, the junction contained 7 bases not matched to a gene. This CDR3 spans 13 amino acids. The germline gives CDR1 SGHRS, CDR2 YFSETQ. The J gene is TRBJ2-7, the V gene TRBV5-1; 10 bases align to TRBD1. Source material: PBMCs. This clonotype was obtained from a young woman in good health and CMV-seronegative. The CDR3 DNA reads as TGCGCCAGCAGCTCCCGGGACAGGGGTTTTCAGTACTTC. Encoded protein: CASSSRDRGFQYF.